This TCR beta chain is drawn from a study of PD-1 blockade in mismatch repair-deficient tumors. Sequenced by immunoSEQ multiplex PCR; TCRdb stores in-frame clones only, minus some. The data hold about 51,000 clones, with 81% observed a single time. This CDR3 spans 16 amino acids. From germline, CDR1 is MNHNY and CDR2 SVGAGI (reference sequence). The V gene lost 2 bases and the J gene lost 4 bases, with 17 bases spanning the gap. The V gene is TRBV6-6, the J gene TRBJ2-5; D remains ambiguous. The specimen was peripheral blood, collected approximately 20 weeks after starting pembrolizumab. The source of this sequence is an adult with mismatch repair-deficient cancer. CDR3 sequence (DNA): TGTGCCAGCAGTTACGGAGCGTACCTCGGCGGAGAGACCCAGTACTTC. Translated, it gives CASSYGAYLGGETQYF.